The next 28 T cell receptor beta chains were all read from a single sample in a study of control samples from healthy donors and cancer patients. The protocol was immunoSEQ multiplex PCR, while the TCRdb copy is restricted to in-frame clones and leaves out a portion. In the table there are over 30,000 clones, approximately 86% of which are singletons. The sequenced sample consisted of PBMCs. Receptors were obtained from a woman between 40 and 55 years old with lung cancer.

The chain uses TRBV30 and TRBJ2-7; TRBD2 might be the D (5 bases). The CDR3 has 17 amino acids. CDR1 is GTSNPN and CDR2 is SVGIG in the germline V gene (reference sequence). Trimming removed 0 bases at V and 4 bases at J, with 22 bases between. The CDR3 here is CAWSVDRTSLRAYEQYF. In DNA form, the CDR3 reads TGTGCCTGGAGTGTAGATAGGACGTCCTTGAGGGCGTACGAGCAGTACTTC.

J is TRBJ2-7 and V is TRBV6-5, with 9 positions matching TRBD1. CDR3 size: 14 residues. Germline CDR1 and CDR2: MNHEY and SVGAGI. V lost 7 bases and J lost 5; bases outside the gene matches: 9. The CDR3 DNA follows: TGTGCCAGCACCAAGCGGGACAGGGTAAACGAGCAGTACTTC. As protein: CASTKRDRVNEQYF.

This clone was counted a few times. Here the CDR3 DNA reads TGTGCCAGCAGTTCACGACTAGCGGGGGGGCCCAATGAGCAGTTCTTC. It yields the protein CASSSRLAGGPNEQFF. The chain combines TRBV6-2 or TRBV6-3 with TRBJ2-1; 14 bases match TRBD2. The CDR3 length is 16 residues. The V gene end was trimmed by 4 bases and the J gene end by 6 bases; junction bases not matched to a gene: 5. Germline V CDR1 and CDR2: MNHEY, SVGEGT.

The chain joins TRBV7-8 to TRBJ1-1; D is undetermined. Trimming removed 1 base from V and 6 bases from J, with 9 bases in between. CDR1 and CDR2 from the germline V gene are SGHVS and FQNEAQ. The CDR3 sequence is 13 residues long. The CDR3: CASSLERVPEAFF. CDR3 nucleotides: TGTGCCAGCAGCTTAGAGCGGGTTCCTGAAGCTTTCTTT.

This chain uses TRBV23-1 with TRBJ2-3; D possibly corresponds to TRBD2 (5 bases). TRBV23-1 is an open reading frame whose function is uncertain. The CDR3 is 17 amino acids. V lost 6 bases to trimming and J lost 0 bases, with 19 bases between them. In nucleotides, the CDR3 is TGCGCCAGCAGCAATCCCGGAGGAGAGGCCAGCACAGATACGCAGTATTTT. Residues: CASSNPGGEASTDTQYF.

The rearrangement joins TRBV5-1 to TRBJ1-1; D gene ambiguous. Deletions cut 6 bases from V and 3 bases from J, with 18 bases between. The CDR3 has 15 residues. Germline lookup yields CDR1 SGHRS and CDR2 YFSETQ. The CDR3 DNA reads TGCGCCAGCAAAGTCTGGGCAGGCGAGGACACTGAAGCTTTCTTT. This translates into CASKVWAGEDTEAFF.

This clone has only one observation. The chain combines TRBV7-9 with TRBJ2-5, with D possibly being TRBD1 (5 bases). This CDR3 comprises 16 residues. The germline CDR1 and CDR2 sequences are SEHNR and FQNEAQ (reference sequence). Trimming left V 3 bases short and J 4 bases short, with 18 bases between. This chain's CDR3 is CASSFFDSPERETQYF. CDR3 nucleotide sequence: TGTGCCAGCAGCTTTTTCGACAGCCCGGAGCGAGAGACCCAGTACTTC.

This chain connects TRBV5-1 to TRBJ1-1; the D is unclear. Per germline, CDR1 SGHRS and CDR2 YFSETQ. Trimming stripped 1 base from V and 3 bases from J, with 10 bases between. The CDR3 is 14 residues long. CDR3 DNA sequence: TGCGCCAGCAGCTTGCCGGGGAGGGACACTGAAGCTTTCTTT. Protein product: CASSLPGRDTEAFF.

The gene calls are TRBV29-1 and TRBJ1-1; D possibly corresponds to TRBD1 (5 bases). This CDR3 spans 16 amino acids. Trimming left V 3 bases short and J 6 bases short, with 23 bases between. Germline CDR1 and CDR2: SQVTM and ANQGSEA. CDR3 DNA: TGCAGCGTTGATTTCGGGGACCGTGTCGGCCAGCCTGAAGCTTTCTTT. Protein product: CSVDFGDRVGQPEAFF.

This rearrangement joins TRBV7-3 to TRBJ2-2; the D is unclear. Per germline, CDR1 SGHTA and CDR2 FQGTGA. V lost 2 bases, J lost 5 bases, and 6 bases lay in between. The CDR3 length is 13 residues. CDR3: CASSLGGTGELFF. CDR3 coding DNA: TGTGCCAGCAGCTTAGGTGGGACCGGGGAGCTGTTTTTT.

V and J are TRBV19 and TRBJ2-5; D might be TRBD1 or TRBD2, each matching 7 bases. Per the germline V gene, CDR1 is LNHDA and CDR2 is SQIVND (reference sequence). Trimming took off 10 bases at V and 2 bases at J, with 17 bases between the two ends. The CDR3 extends over 14 amino acids. CDR3 protein: CATRAGGLQETQYF. The CDR3 nucleotides read TGTGCCACTCGCGCAGGGGGACTACAAGAGACCCAGTACTTC. Full variable domain (missing parts from reference TRBV19 and TRBJ2-5): DGGITQSPKYLFRKEGQNVTLSCEQNLNHDAMYWYRQDPGQGLRLIYYSQIVNDFQKGDIAEGYSVSREKKESFPLTVTSAQKNPTAFYLCATRAGGLQETQYFGPGTRLLVL.

The CDR3 DNA is TGTGCCAGCAGCCAGACTAGCGGGGGGACCTCTACGAGGGAGCAGTACTTC. It codes for CASSQTSGGTSTREQYF. The V and J genes are TRBV3-1 (or the pseudogene TRBV3-2) and TRBJ2-7, with 13 bases matching TRBD2. V was clipped by 3 bases and J by 7 bases; unmatched bases: 12. CDR1 is LGHDT and CDR2 is YNNKEL in the germline V gene (reference sequence). The CDR3 runs to 17 residues.

The chain couples TRBV6-1 to TRBJ1-6, with TRBD1 identical over 9 bases. The V segment lost 4 bases and the J segment 9 bases; nucleotides outside the gene matches: 10. This CDR3 is 16 amino acids long. Per the germline V gene, CDR1 is MNHNS and CDR2 is SASEGT. The CDR3, as DNA: TGTGCCAGCAGTGTACGCCGGGACAGGGTGTCTTCACCCCTCCACTTT. Translated: CASSVRRDRVSSPLHF.

The V gene is TRBV28, the J gene TRBJ1-4, with unresolved D. Per germline, CDR1 MDHEN and CDR2 SYDVKM. The CDR3 is 14 residues long. Trimming shortened V by 7 bases and J by 9 bases, and 18 bases separated the two germline ends. The chain's CDR3 is CASTKRRAGQKLFF. CDR3 nucleotide sequence: TGTGCCAGCACCAAAAGGAGGGCAGGTCAAAAACTGTTTTTT.

This clone was detected a few times. The DNA of the CDR3 is TGTGCCAGCAGCTTAACGGGGGGCAGGTACACTGAAGCTTTCTTT. Translating it yields CASSLTGGRYTEAFF. The chain combines TRBV7-2 with TRBJ1-1, with D maybe TRBD1 (6 bases). The CDR3 totals 15 residues. With 2 bases removed from V and 3 bases from J, the gap between germline ends came to 13 bases. Germline CDR1 reads SGHTA; CDR2 reads FQGNSA. The entire variable domain, with the rest obtained from reference TRBV7-2 and TRBJ1-1, is as follows: GAGVSQSPSNKVTEKGKDVELRCDPISGHTALYWYRQSLGQGLEFLIYFQGNSAPDKSGLPSDRFSAERTGGSVSTLTIQRTQQEDSAVYLCASSLTGGRYTEAFFGQGTRLTVV.

The chain joins TRBV28 to TRBJ1-5, with D unresolved. Germline V gene data show CDR1 as MDHEN and CDR2 as SYDVKM. CDR3 length equals 15 residues. V was shortened by 5 bases and J by 0 bases, with 11 bases between the two germline ends. For the CDR3, the DNA is TGTGCCAGCAGTACAGAGAGGTATAGCAATCAGCCCCAGCATTTT. Amino acids: CASSTERYSNQPQHF.

CDR3 sequence (DNA): TGTGCCAGCAGTTTAGTACGGAATTCGAACTATGGCTACACCTTC. Translated, it gives CASSLVRNSNYGYTF. The genes are TRBV27 and TRBJ1-2, with D hard to call. The germline CDR1 and CDR2 sequences are MNHEY and SMNVEV (reference sequence). The V end was cut by 2 bases, the J end by 2 bases, with 12 bases between. This CDR3 is 15 amino acids long.

The chain employs TRBV30 and TRBJ1-1, with D unclear. Trimming pared 0 bases from V and 4 bases from J, leaving 15 bases between. The CDR3 extends over 15 amino acids. Per the germline V gene, CDR1 is GTSNPN and CDR2 is SVGIG (reference sequence). The CDR3: CAWSVPAESGTEAFF. The CDR3 nucleotides read TGTGCCTGGAGTGTTCCGGCGGAGTCGGGCACTGAAGCTTTCTTT.

The rearrangement joins TRBV2 to TRBJ2-4; D unclear. Looked up from germline, CDR1 is SNHLY and CDR2 is FYNNEI. The CDR3 is made up of 13 amino acids. V lost 3 bases to trimming and J lost 8 bases, with 11 bases between them. CDR3 in amino acids: CASSDRSRDIQYF. The CDR3 region has the DNA TGTGCCAGCAGTGACAGAAGTAGGGACATTCAGTACTTC. Full variable domain (outside the CDR3, taken from reference TRBV2 and TRBJ2-4): EPEVTQTPSHQVTQMGQEVILRCVPISNHLYFYWYRQILGQKVEFLVSFYNNEISEKSEIFDDQFSVERPDGSNFTLKIRSTKLEDSAMYFCASSDRSRDIQYFGAGTRLSVL.

This rearrangement joins TRBV12-2 to TRBJ1-5; the table's D call, TRBD1, was not checked against the DNA. TRBV12-2 is reported as a pseudogene. The CDR3 totals 16 residues. For the CDR3, the DNA is TGTGCAAGTCGCTTAGATCAACGGGACACAAATCAGCCCCAGCATTTT. It yields the protein CASRLDQRDTNQPQHF.

V and J are TRBV4-2 and TRBJ1-4; a possible D gene is TRBD1 (5 bases). Germline assignment: CDR1 LGHNA and CDR2 YNFKEQ. The CDR3 covers 17 residues. Trimming removed 0 bases from V and 10 bases from J, with 21 bases in between. CDR3 region: CASSQDQRVGAFRKLFF. The CDR3 DNA is TGTGCCAGCAGCCAAGACCAAAGGGTCGGGGCATTTAGAAAACTGTTTTTT.

The chain recombines TRBV6-2 or TRBV6-3 with TRBJ2-5; TRBD2 matches at 14 bases. The CDR3 length is 18 residues. CDR1 is MNHEY and CDR2 is SVGEGT in the germline V gene. J gave up 2 bases and V 2 bases, and 7 bases lay outside the gene matches. CDR3 sequence reads: CASSYSGLAGGHQETQYF. The CDR3 bases are TGTGCCAGCAGTTACAGTGGACTAGCGGGGGGCCATCAAGAGACCCAGTACTTC.

The chain couples TRBV30 to TRBJ1-3; no definite D call. There are 13 residues in the CDR3. Trimming pared 6 bases from V and 0 bases from J, leaving 9 bases between. Germline values: CDR1 GTSNPN, CDR2 SVGIG (reference sequence). CDR3 sequence (DNA): TGTGCCTGCTTGGTTAGCTCTGGAAACACCATATATTTT. Encoded protein: CACLVSSGNTIYF.

The V and J genes are TRBV14 and TRBJ2-7; tentative D call: TRBD1 (5 bases). The germline gives CDR1 SGHDN, CDR2 FVKESK. The V gene lost 4 bases and the J gene lost 2 bases, with 12 bases spanning the gap. This CDR3 comprises 14 residues. The CDR3 region has the DNA TGTGCCAGCAGCCGTAGGGGCAGAACCTACGAGCAGTACTTC. Translating it yields CASSRRGRTYEQYF.

The chain has TRBV28 and TRBJ2-7, with D tentatively TRBD1 (5 bases). This CDR3 contains 11 residues. Germline CDR1 is MDHEN and CDR2 is SYDVKM. The germline V and J ends were trimmed by 10 bases and 1 base, with 8 bases remaining between them. The CDR3, as DNA: TGTGCCATCCAGGGATCCTACGAGCAGTACTTC. This encodes CAIQGSYEQYF.

V gene TRBV6-2 or TRBV6-3 combines with J gene TRBJ2-1; D call uncertain. This CDR3 region has 14 residues. CDR1 is MNHEY and CDR2 is SVGEGT in the germline V gene. The ends were cut back, 0 bases at V and 7 bases at J, with 10 bases in the middle. CDR3 sequence (DNA): TGTGCCAGCAGTTACTCGCACGAGCCGAATGAGCAGTTCTTC. Protein: CASSYSHEPNEQFF.

The V call is TRBV28, the J call TRBJ2-7; the D is unclear. V lost 6 bases to trimming and J lost 3 bases, with 15 bases between them. CDR1 and CDR2 from the germline V gene are MDHEN and SYDVKM. This CDR3 has 14 residues. CDR3 loop: CASRPTEELYEQYF. CDR3 bases: TGTGCCAGCAGGCCGACTGAAGAACTCTACGAGCAGTACTTC.

The J gene is TRBJ2-7, the V gene TRBV6-6; 9 bases map to TRBD1. Germline CDR1 is MNHNY and CDR2 is SVGAGI (reference sequence). Germline trimming cut 3 bases from V and 3 bases from J; bases unmatched to any gene: 6. This CDR3 has 15 residues. The CDR3 sequence: CASSYSGQGSYEQYF. The CDR3 coding sequence is TGTGCCAGCAGTTATTCCGGACAGGGGAGCTACGAGCAGTACTTC.